This T cell receptor beta chain was found in a study of chemoradiotherapy in HPV16-positive cancers. General study results and limits: Candidate HPV-specific clones and E7-related TCR motifs grew in tumor during treatment.

Profiled with immunoSEQ multiplex PCR; TCRdb holds only in-frame clones, not every one. The sample carries 12,000 or so clones, more than 75% recorded once. Samples were taken several times over chemoradiotherapy. V dropped 3 bases and J dropped 4 bases, with 15 bases sitting between them. The CDR3 loop spans 15 amino acids. CDR1 SGHAT and CDR2 FQNNGV come from the germline V gene. In the case of this clone: Antigen: not known.

This receptor was obtained from a human donor with HPV-associated anogenital cancer. This chain joins TRBV11-2 and TRBJ1-2, with D perhaps matching TRBD1 (5 bases). The sample consisted of blood, taken from a patient who underwent chemoradiotherapy. CDR3 DNA: TGTGCCAGCAGCTTGGGGCAGGGTTCTGGCTATGGCTACACCTTC. Its protein is CASSLGQGSGYGYTF.